The 26 T cell receptor beta chains in this list originate from one sample, sequenced in a study of T cells in Graves' hyperthyroidism and ophthalmopathy. TCR beta CDR3 regions were amplified from RNA. HTBI primers drove first-round RT-PCR of the TCR CDR3. TCRdb re-derived calls from the multiplex PCR reads in MiXCR, one entry per CDR3 protein. This table holds 150,000 to 200,000 distinct CDR3 sequences, about a sixth found once. Sample: blood. The receptors here all came from a woman aged 50 to 60 with Graves' hyperthyroidism.

This clonotype was recorded many times. The chain combines TRBV7-9 with TRBJ1-2; 10 bases map to TRBD1. Losses at the gene ends were 3 bases for V and 5 bases for J; bases not matched to a gene: 9. The germline V gene has CDR1 SEHNR and CDR2 FQNEAQ (reference sequence). This CDR3 is 16 amino acids long. This CDR3 is CASSLAGTGVFYGYTF. For the CDR3, the DNA is TGTGCCAGCAGCTTGGCCGGGACAGGGGTCTTTTATGGCTACACCTTC.

As to this clonotype: At one end the junction does not follow the germline gene, possibly because of a read error. The DNA for the CDR3 is TGTGCCAGCAGCCCAAGGAGGGGGTCGAACACCGAGGAGCTGTTTTTT. Translating gives CASSPRRGSNTEELFF. This sequence joins TRBV7-9 and TRBJ2-2; D is perhaps TRBD1 or TRBD2 (6 bases each). Germline-derived CDR1 and CDR2 are SEHNR and FQNEAQ (reference sequence). The CDR3 is made up of 16 amino acids.

This clonotype was counted at least ten times. The gene calls are TRBV7-3 and TRBJ2-2; unclear D gene. Germline values: CDR1 SGHTA, CDR2 FQGTGA. Between the trimmed V and J ends, which lost 1 base and 6 bases, there was a span of 12 bases. The CDR3 runs 15 residues. For the CDR3, the DNA is TGTGCCAGCAGCTTAATATCGGGTTTGCCCGGGGAGCTGTTTTTT. This encodes CASSLISGLPGELFF.

This clonotype was seen more than once but under ten times. J is TRBJ2-1 and V is TRBV2; D is perhaps TRBD1 (5 bases). Germline V gene sequence: CDR1 SNHLY, CDR2 FYNNEI. V was pared by 2 bases and J by 5 bases, with 13 bases between. The CDR3 has 15 amino acids. DNA of the CDR3: TGTGCCAGCAGTGAAATAGTCCGGACAAACAATGAGCAGTTCTTC. It yields the protein CASSEIVRTNNEQFF.

The rearrangement uses TRBV4-3 and TRBJ2-3; no clear D gene. V was shortened by 0 bases and J by 5 bases, with 9 bases between the two germline ends. Germline CDR1 reads LGHNA; CDR2 reads YSLEER. CDR3 size: 14 residues. CDR3 nucleotides: TGCGCCAGCAGCCAAGATTGGGGTAGAGATACGCAGTATTTT. Translation gives CASSQDWGRDTQYF.

This clonotype has a count of ten or more. The chain couples TRBV7-2 to TRBJ2-7; 16 positions match TRBD2. Germline V gives CDR1 SGHTA, CDR2 FQGNSA. The ends lost 1 base at V and 6 bases at J; junction bases unmatched: 3. This CDR3 contains 16 residues. Written as DNA, the CDR3 is TGTGCCAGCAGCTTAGGGGGACTAGCGGGGGGGCGCGAGCAGTACTTC. This encodes CASSLGGLAGGREQYF.

This clonotype was detected many times. V and J are TRBV7-9 and TRBJ1-1; no reliable D call. Trimming shortened V by 4 bases and J by 2 bases, and 17 bases separated the two germline ends. The CDR3 has 16 amino acids. Germline CDR1 is SEHNR and CDR2 is FQNEAQ (reference sequence). The CDR3 DNA follows: TGTGCCAGCAGCTCCCGGTTTGGGGAGGGCAACACTGAAGCTTTCTTT. It codes for CASSSRFGEGNTEAFF.

The gene calls are TRBV24-1 and TRBJ2-1, with D unclear. V was trimmed by 2 bases and J by 8 bases, leaving 9 bases between them. The CDR3 spans 13 residues. Germline CDR1 and CDR2: KGHDR and SFDVKD. CDR3 DNA: TGTGCCACCAGTGATTCCCGTAGCTATGAGCAGTTCTTC. Its translation: CATSDSRSYEQFF.

There are many counts of this clonotype. The chain links TRBV12-3 or TRBV12-4 to TRBJ2-1, with 11 nucleotides matching TRBD2. The CDR3 has 15 residues. Unmatched junction bases numbered 8, after V lost 7 bases and J lost 6 bases. The CDR3 region is CASNGGTSGVNEQFF. CDR3 DNA sequence: TGTGCCAGCAATGGCGGGACTAGCGGCGTCAATGAGCAGTTCTTC.

About this clonotype: A much larger clone is a single base away; this may be a read error. The V and J genes are TRBV7-6 and TRBJ2-2; D gene unclear. The V end lost 2 bases, the J end lost 4 bases, and 17 bases lay between the germline ends. The CDR3 has 17 amino acids. Germline V gene lookup returns CDR1 SGHVS and CDR2 FNYEAQ. The CDR3 region has the DNA TGTGCCAGCAGCTTATTTGGCCAACCTCTATCCACCGGGGAGCTGTTTTTT. It yields the protein CASSLFGQPLSTGELFF. The variable domain in full, completed from reference TRBV7-6 and TRBJ2-2, reads GAGVSQSPRYKVTKRGQDVALRCDPISGHVSLYWYRQALGQGPEFLTYFNYEAQQDKSGLPNDRFSAERPEGSISTLTIQRTEQRDSAMYRCASSLFGQPLSTGELFFGEGSRLTVL.

At least ten counts were recorded for this clonotype. This chain connects TRBV29-1 to TRBJ1-3; 7 bases line up with TRBD1. The CDR3 extends over 14 amino acids. Germline V lookup: CDR1 SQVTM, CDR2 ANQGSEA. The trim removed 6 bases at V and 1 base at J, leaving 6 bases unmatched. The CDR3: CSVAGQVSGNTIYF. CDR3 DNA: TGCAGCGTAGCCGGACAGGTGTCTGGAAACACCATATATTTT.

This clonotype occurred many times. This chain joins TRBV10-2 and TRBJ1-1; 9 positions match TRBD1. The V segment lost 4 bases and the J segment 0 bases; nucleotides outside the gene matches: 6. There are 16 residues in the CDR3. The V gene's germline CDR1 is WSHSY and CDR2 SAAADI. CDR3 DNA: TGCGCCAGCAGTGGGGGGACAGGGATGATGAACACTGAAGCTTTCTTT. Protein product: CASSGGTGMMNTEAFF.

This clonotype turned up a few times. The rearrangement uses TRBV5-1 and TRBJ2-1; 9 bases are shared with TRBD2. J was trimmed by 5 bases and V by 2 bases; bases with no gene match: 5. Germline CDR1 reads SGHRS; CDR2 reads YFSETQ. This CDR3 spans 15 amino acids. The CDR3 coding sequence is TGCGCCAGCAGCTTCCAGCGGGGGGCCCACAATGAGCAGTTCTTC. It yields the protein CASSFQRGAHNEQFF.

The V gene is TRBV30, the J gene TRBJ2-7; the D gene is possibly TRBD2 (5 bases). Germline V gene lookup returns CDR1 GTSNPN and CDR2 SVGIG (reference sequence). CDR3 size: 14 residues. V was shortened by 2 bases and J by 5 bases, with 16 bases between the two germline ends. Here the CDR3 DNA reads TGTGCCTGGAGTTGTGGTTCCAGAGGGCACGAGCAGTACTTC. Translation gives CAWSCGSRGHEQYF.

Many counts were recorded for this clonotype. The V and J genes are TRBV3-1 and TRBJ2-3, with 11 bases identical to TRBD2. The J segment lost 2 bases and the V segment lost 6 bases, leaving 7 bases of the junction unmatched. The germline V gene has CDR1 LGHDT and CDR2 YNNKEL (reference sequence). The CDR3 is 16 residues long. CDR3 amino acids: CASSQRTSGPTDTQYF. CDR3 sequence (DNA): TGTGCCAGCAGTCAAAGGACTAGCGGGCCCACAGATACGCAGTATTTT.

This clonotype was seen ten or more times. The rearrangement uses TRBV4-3 and TRBJ2-3; D is unclear. V lost 1 base to trimming and J lost 4 bases, with 0 bases between them. The germline V gene encodes CDR1 LGHNA and CDR2 YSLEER. The CDR3 has 11 amino acids. DNA of the CDR3: TGCGCCAGCAGCCAAGCAGATACGCAGTATTTT. Encoded protein: CASSQADTQYF.

At least ten counts were recorded for this clonotype. V is TRBV12-3 or TRBV12-4 and J is TRBJ2-1, with 9 bases identical to TRBD2. The CDR3 is 18 residues long. Trimming at V came to 1 base and at J to 7 bases, leaving 14 bases not matched to a gene. CDR3 DNA sequence: TGTGCCAGCAGTTTAGAATGGGGGAGCGGGGGGAGGGATAATGAGCAGTTCTTC. Amino acid sequence: CASSLEWGSGGRDNEQFF.

This clonotype was observed a few times. The chain employs TRBV24-1 and TRBJ2-1, with D uncertain. Looked up from germline, CDR1 is KGHDR and CDR2 is SFDVKD. V was pared by 0 bases and J by 5 bases, with 7 bases between. The CDR3 spans 14 residues. CDR3 protein: CATSDLRADNEQFF. The CDR3 coding sequence is TGTGCCACCAGTGATTTGAGAGCCGACAATGAGCAGTTCTTC.

This clonotype showed up many times. This chain uses TRBV11-2 with TRBJ1-1; maybe TRBD1 (6 bases). The CDR3 sequence is 14 residues long. Germline lookup yields CDR1 SGHAT and CDR2 FQNNGV. The germline V and J ends were trimmed by 5 bases and 0 bases, with 10 bases remaining between them. DNA for the CDR3: TGTGCCAGCAGCCCCAGGGACATGAACACTGAAGCTTTCTTT. It encodes CASSPRDMNTEAFF.

This clonotype has more than one count but fewer than ten. V and J are TRBV19 and TRBJ1-1; the D gene is possibly TRBD1 (5 bases). CDR1 LNHDA and CDR2 SQIVND come from the germline V gene (reference sequence). The germline V and J ends were trimmed by 5 bases and 3 bases, with 13 bases remaining between them. CDR3 length: 14 amino acids. For the CDR3, the DNA is TGTGCCAGTAGTCCTTGGGGCAGGGACACTGAAGCTTTCTTT. This encodes CASSPWGRDTEAFF.

This rearrangement joins TRBV15 to TRBJ2-7; the D gene is possibly TRBD2 (6 bases). Germline V gives CDR1 LNHNV, CDR2 YYDKDF (reference sequence). The length of the CDR3 is 15 residues. V lost 2 bases and J lost 3, with 14 bases in between. Here the CDR3 reads CATSRTRDSYYEQYF. In DNA form, the CDR3 reads TGTGCCACCAGCAGAACCCGGGACTCCTACTACGAGCAGTACTTC.

The chain employs TRBV11-3 and TRBJ1-2, with D possibly being TRBD1 (6 bases). Germline assignment: CDR1 SGHNT and CDR2 YENEEA. Trimming cost V 5 bases and J 6 bases, with 25 bases left between them. The CDR3 has 17 residues. The CDR3 spells CASSATRGTPKRHGYTF. Written as DNA, the CDR3 is TGTGCCAGCAGCGCAACCCGCGGGACACCGAAAAGGCATGGCTACACCTTC.

Turning to this clonotype: The junction does not match germline at one end; this may be a read error. The chain carries TRBV5-1 and TRBJ1-4; D is uncertain. The CDR3 length is 13 residues. CDR1 is SGHRS and CDR2 is YFSETQ in the germline V gene. The DNA for the CDR3 is TGCGCCAGCAGGTTGGGTCCAAATGAAAAACTGTTTTTT. It translates to CASRLGPNEKLFF.

Ten or more counts support this clonotype. V usage is TRBV12-3 or TRBV12-4 and J usage is TRBJ2-2; perhaps TRBD2 as D (6 bases). This CDR3 has 15 residues. V was shortened by 2 bases and J by 5 bases, with 12 bases between the two germline ends. CDR3 loop: CASSLILGRTGELFF. Here the CDR3 DNA reads TGTGCCAGCAGTTTAATTTTAGGGAGGACCGGGGAGCTGTTTTTT.

The chain carries TRBV18 and TRBJ1-5, with a possible D match to TRBD1 (6 bases). CDR1 and CDR2 from the germline V gene are KGHSH and LQKENI. CDR3 length: 17 residues. V dropped 2 bases and J dropped 2 bases, with 16 bases sitting between them. DNA for the CDR3: TGTGCCAGCTCACCAACTCCACAGGGTACGGGCAATCAGCCCCAGCATTTT. Amino acids: CASSPTPQGTGNQPQHF.

This clonotype was seen many times. The gene calls are TRBV7-9 and TRBJ1-4, with a tentative D call TRBD1 (6 bases). Germline CDR1 and CDR2: SEHNR and FQNEAQ (reference sequence). The CDR3 is made up of 14 amino acids. Trimming removed 5 bases from V and 2 bases from J, with 9 bases in between. The CDR3 sequence is CASSEQGTNEKLFF. CDR3 bases: TGTGCCAGCAGCGAACAGGGTACTAATGAAAAACTGTTTTTT.